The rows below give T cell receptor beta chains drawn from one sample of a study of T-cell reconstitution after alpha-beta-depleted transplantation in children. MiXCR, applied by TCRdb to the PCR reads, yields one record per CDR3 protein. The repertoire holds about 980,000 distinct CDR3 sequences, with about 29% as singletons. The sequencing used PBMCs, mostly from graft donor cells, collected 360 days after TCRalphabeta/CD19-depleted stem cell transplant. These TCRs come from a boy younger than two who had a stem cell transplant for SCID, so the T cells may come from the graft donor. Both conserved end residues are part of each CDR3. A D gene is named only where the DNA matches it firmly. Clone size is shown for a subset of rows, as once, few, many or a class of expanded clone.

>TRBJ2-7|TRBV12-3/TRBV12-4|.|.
CASSSRNYEQYF
TGTGCCAGCAGTTCAAGAAACTACGAGCAGTACTTC
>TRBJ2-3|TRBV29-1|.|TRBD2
CSVLTSGGRDTQYF
TGCAGCGTCCTGACTAGCGGGGGTCGAGATACGCAGTATTTT
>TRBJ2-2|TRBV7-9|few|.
CASRSGPLNTGELFF
TGTGCCAGCAGGTCAGGACCGTTGAACACCGGGGAGCTGTTTTTT
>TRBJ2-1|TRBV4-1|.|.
CASSQLPGRINEQFF
TGCGCCAGCAGCCAACTACCCGGGAGAATCAATGAGCAGTTCTTC
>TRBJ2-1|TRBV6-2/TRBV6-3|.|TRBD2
CASSYVTSISSEQFF
TGTGCCAGCAGTTATGTGACTAGCATCTCAAGTGAGCAGTTCTTC
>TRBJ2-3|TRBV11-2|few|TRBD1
CASSNDRADTQYF
TGTGCCAGCAGCAACGACAGGGCGGATACGCAGTATTTT
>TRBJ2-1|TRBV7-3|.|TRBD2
CASSLVSAGGLNEQFF
TGTGCCAGCAGCTTAGTTTCGGCGGGGGGACTCAATGAGCAGTTCTTC
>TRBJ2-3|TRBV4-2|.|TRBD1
CASSQEERTGGTDTQYF
TGTGCCAGCAGCCAAGAAGAAAGGACAGGGGGCACAGATACGCAGTATTTT
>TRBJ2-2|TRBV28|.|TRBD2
CASSGEPGLGLNTGELFF
TGTGCCAGCAGTGGGGAACCTGGACTAGGGTTGAACACCGGGGAGCTGTTTTTT
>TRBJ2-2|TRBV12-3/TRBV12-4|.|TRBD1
CASSPHRDRGRTGELFF
TGTGCCAGCAGTCCCCACCGGGACAGGGGGCGGACCGGGGAGCTGTTTTTT
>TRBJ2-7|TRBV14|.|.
CASSQYLGLNSYEQYF
TGTGCCAGCAGCCAATACCTGGGACTGAACTCCTACGAGCAGTACTTC
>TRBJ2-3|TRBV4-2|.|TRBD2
CASSQDWASGGNTDTQYF
TGTGCCAGCAGCCAAGATTGGGCTAGCGGGGGGAACACAGATACGCAGTATTTT
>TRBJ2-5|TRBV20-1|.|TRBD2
CSARDLGGGQETQYF
TGCAGTGCTAGAGATCTTGGGGGGGGGCAAGAGACCCAGTACTTC
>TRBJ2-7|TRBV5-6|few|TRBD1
CASSLFGTGGPYEQYF
TGTGCCAGCAGCTTATTCGGGACAGGGGGTCCCTACGAGCAGTACTTC
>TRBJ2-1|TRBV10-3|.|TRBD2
CAIGGTSGYNEQFF
TGTGCCATCGGGGGGACTAGCGGTTACAATGAGCAGTTCTTC
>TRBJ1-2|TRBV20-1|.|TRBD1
CSASTSTGQGYTF
TGCAGTGCTAGTACGTCGACAGGGCAAGGCTACACCTTC
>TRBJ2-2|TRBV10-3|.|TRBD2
CAAKRGANANTGELFF
TGTGCCGCCAAGCGGGGGGCAAACGCGAACACCGGGGAGCTGTTTTTT
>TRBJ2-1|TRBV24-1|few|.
CATSDLGRGLGNEQFF
TGTGCCACCAGTGATTTGGGCCGGGGTCTCGGTAATGAGCAGTTCTTC
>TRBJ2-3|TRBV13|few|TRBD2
CASKLAGTDTQYF
TGTGCCAGCAAGCTAGCGGGGACTGATACGCAGTATTTT
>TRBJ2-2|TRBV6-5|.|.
CASSYGTAGELFF
TGTGCCAGCAGTTACGGGACTGCCGGGGAGCTGTTTTTT
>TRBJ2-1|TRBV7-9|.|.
CASSSFRYYNEQFF
TGTGCCAGCAGCTCGTTCAGATACTACAATGAGCAGTTCTTC
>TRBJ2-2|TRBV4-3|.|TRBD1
CASSQVPGTGSTGELFF
TGCGCCAGCAGCCAAGTGCCCGGGACAGGGTCCACCGGGGAGCTGTTTTTT
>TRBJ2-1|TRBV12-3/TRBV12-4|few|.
CASSWGRSPSYNEQFF
TGTGCCAGCAGTTGGGGTAGGAGTCCATCCTACAATGAGCAGTTCTTC
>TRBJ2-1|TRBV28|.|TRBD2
CASSFGRGGYEQFF
TGTGCCAGCAGTTTCGGGCGGGGGGGCTATGAGCAGTTCTTC
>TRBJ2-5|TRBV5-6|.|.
CASSLLDRDQETQYF
TGTGCCAGCAGCTTGTTGGACAGAGACCAAGAGACCCAGTACTTC
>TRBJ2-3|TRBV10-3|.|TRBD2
CAISGTSATDTQYF
TGTGCCATCAGTGGGACTAGCGCCACAGATACGCAGTATTTT
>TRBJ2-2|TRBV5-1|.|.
CASSPGPGSTTPGELFF
TGCGCCAGCAGCCCGGGACCAGGGAGCACCACCCCCGGGGAGCTGTTTTTT
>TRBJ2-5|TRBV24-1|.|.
CATSEPRVGETQYF
TGTGCCACCAGTGAACCCAGGGTAGGAGAGACCCAGTACTTC
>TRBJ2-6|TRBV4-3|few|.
CASSIYEQDSGANVLTF
TGCGCCAGCAGCATCTATGAACAGGACTCTGGGGCCAACGTCCTGACTTTC
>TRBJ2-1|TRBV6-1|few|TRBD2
CASKDGGAYNEQFF
TGTGCCAGCAAAGACGGGGGGGCCTACAATGAGCAGTTCTTC
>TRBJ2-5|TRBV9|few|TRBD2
CASSPRLAGDQETQYF
TGTGCCAGCAGCCCCCGACTAGCGGGGGACCAAGAGACCCAGTACTTC
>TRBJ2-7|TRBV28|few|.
CASKLWRSYEQYF
TGTGCCAGCAAGTTGTGGCGGTCCTACGAGCAGTACTTC
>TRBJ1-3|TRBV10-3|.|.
CAISPWTEAGNTIYF
TGTGCCATCAGTCCCTGGACAGAGGCCGGAAACACCATATATTTT
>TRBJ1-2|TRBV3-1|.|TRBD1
CASSQLSGQGWYGYTF
TGTGCCAGCAGCCAACTCTCGGGACAGGGTTGGTATGGCTACACCTTC
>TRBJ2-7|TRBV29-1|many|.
CSVYGRGSTYEQYF
TGCAGCGTTTACGGCAGGGGCTCAACCTACGAGCAGTACTTC
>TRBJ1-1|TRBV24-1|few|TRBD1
CATSYRGRDTEAFF
TGTGCCACCAGTTACAGGGGACGGGACACTGAAGCTTTCTTT
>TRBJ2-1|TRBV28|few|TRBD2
CASSLSGTSGGYNEQFF
TGTGCCAGCAGTTTATCCGGGACTAGCGGGGGTTACAATGAGCAGTTCTTC
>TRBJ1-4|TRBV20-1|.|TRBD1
CSARHGDREKLFF
TGCAGTGCTAGACACGGGGACAGAGAAAAACTGTTTTTT
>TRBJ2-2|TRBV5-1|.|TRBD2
CASSPGLAGGPANTGELFF
TGCGCCAGCAGCCCGGGACTAGCGGGGGGGCCCGCGAACACCGGGGAGCTGTTTTTT
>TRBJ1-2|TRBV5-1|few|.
CASSLAENYGYTF
TGTGCCAGCAGCTTGGCCGAGAACTATGGCTACACCTTC
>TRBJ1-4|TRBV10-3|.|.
CATRRGQGGTNEKLFF
TGTGCCACCAGACGGGGACAAGGGGGAACTAATGAAAAACTGTTTTTT
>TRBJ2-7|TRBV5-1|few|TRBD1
CASSRGTGQLYEQYF
TGCGCCAGCAGCCGAGGGACAGGGCAACTCTACGAGCAGTACTTC
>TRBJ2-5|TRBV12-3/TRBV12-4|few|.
CASSAPNKGGKETQYF
TGTGCCAGCAGCGCCCCCAACAAAGGGGGGAAAGAGACCCAGTACTTC
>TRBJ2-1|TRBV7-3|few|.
CASSPQGLILNEQFF
TGTGCCAGCAGCCCGCAGGGGCTGATTCTCAATGAGCAGTTCTTC
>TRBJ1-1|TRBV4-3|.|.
CASSHEIGTMNTEAFF
TGCGCCAGCAGCCACGAAATCGGGACGATGAACACTGAAGCTTTCTTT
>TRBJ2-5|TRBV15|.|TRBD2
CATSEKRGAYQGTQYF
TGTGCCACCAGCGAGAAGCGGGGGGCCTACCAGGGGACCCAGTACTTC
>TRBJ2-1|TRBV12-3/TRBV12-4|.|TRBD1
CASRPQGVTPYNEQFF
TGTGCCAGCAGGCCTCAGGGGGTTACGCCCTACAATGAGCAGTTCTTC
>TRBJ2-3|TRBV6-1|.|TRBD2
CASSRPTSGAPVDTQYF
TGTGCCAGCAGTCGCCCGACTAGCGGGGCGCCAGTGGATACGCAGTATTTT
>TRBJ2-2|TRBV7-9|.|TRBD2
CASSLAASGGTGELFF
TGTGCCAGCAGCTTAGCGGCTAGCGGAGGCACCGGGGAGCTGTTTTTT
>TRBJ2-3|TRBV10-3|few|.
CAISEGRLTDTQYF
TGTGCCATCAGTGAGGGCAGGCTCACAGATACGCAGTATTTT
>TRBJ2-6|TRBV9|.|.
CASSARSGANVLTF
TGTGCCAGCAGCGCGAGGTCTGGGGCCAACGTCCTGACTTTC
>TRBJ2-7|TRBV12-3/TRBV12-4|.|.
CASSLVSAHSYEQYF
TGTGCCAGCAGTTTGGTTTCTGCCCATTCCTACGAGCAGTACTTC
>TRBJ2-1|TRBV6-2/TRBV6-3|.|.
CASSYPLGRGTNEQFF
TGTGCCAGCAGTTACCCTCTAGGGCGCGGGACTAATGAGCAGTTCTTC
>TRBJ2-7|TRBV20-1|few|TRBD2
CSALRGGVTHEQYF
TGCAGTGCTTTGCGGGGGGGCGTCACCCACGAGCAGTACTTC
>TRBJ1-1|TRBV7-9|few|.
CASSFRPAIGGPTEAFF
TGTGCCAGCAGCTTTCGTCCCGCGATCGGGGGGCCCACTGAAGCTTTCTTT
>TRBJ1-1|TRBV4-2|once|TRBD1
CASSQVGTGGREAFF
TGTGCCAGCAGCCAAGTGGGGACAGGGGGCCGTGAAGCTTTCTTT
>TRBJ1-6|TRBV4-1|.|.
CASSQDGSATGRNSPLHF
TGCGCCAGCAGCCAAGATGGATCCGCCACGGGTCGTAATTCACCCCTCCACTTT
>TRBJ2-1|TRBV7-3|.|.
CASSLMGRYNEQFF
TGTGCCAGCAGCTTAATGGGCAGGTACAATGAGCAGTTCTTC
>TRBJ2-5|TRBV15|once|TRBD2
CATSRDLKKWTSGGETQYF
TGTGCCACCAGCAGAGACCTTAAAAAGTGGACTAGCGGGGGTGAGACCCAGTACTTC
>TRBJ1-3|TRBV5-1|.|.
CASSLLGGNTIYF
TGCGCCAGCAGCTTGTTGGGAGGAAACACCATATATTTT